The entry that follows covers one T cell receptor (beta chain) sequence. Original methodology: Amplification from reference gene primers served as the basis for estimated nucleated cell counts. TCRdb's table, derived via immunoSEQ multiplex PCR, lists solely in-frame clones and lacks some. The D gene and trimming were derived from the DNA, and the V and J assignments and clone size from that table. The sample has approximately 28,000 clones, approximately 66% seen once. The data were obtained in a study of blood T cell repertoires in COVID-19. Study-wide background: Sources were T cells, B-cell-depleted T cells, or PBMCs; the material itself was cDNA or gDNA.

CDR1 MNHEY and CDR2 SVGAGI come from the germline V gene. Trimming took off 6 bases at V and 5 bases at J, with 16 bases between the two ends. This CDR3 comprises 14 residues. The chain is built from TRBV6-5 and TRBJ1-2; no clear D gene. This clonotype was sampled from a man aged 60-69 years with active or convalescent COVID-19. The sample taken for sequencing was peripheral blood. This CDR3 is CASSTRRGSYGYTF. DNA of the CDR3: TGTGCCAGCAGCACCAGACGGGGATCTTATGGCTACACCTTC.